The rows below give T cell receptor beta chains drawn from one sample of a study of blood T cell repertoires in COVID-19. This table comes from immunoSEQ multiplex PCR, and its TCRdb copy is limited to in-frame clones, with some not included. This table has a few hundred thousand clones, under 90% appearing once. What was sequenced was peripheral blood. These receptors were taken from a woman between 40 and 50 years old who had recovered from COVID-19. Each CDR3 is given with its conserved first and last residue. The order of the fields is CDR3 length, D gene, V gene, clone size, J gene, CDR3 DNA, CDR3 protein. The D gene is left open where the match is weak. The size entry is marked missing in some rows and otherwise reads once, few, many or a size class.

cdr3_length: 14
d_call: NA
v_call: TRBV27
clone_size: NA
j_call: TRBJ2-2
cdr3_nt: TGTGCCAGCAGTTTTCACTCTAAAGCCGGGGAGCTGTTTTTT
cdr3_aa: CASSFHSKAGELFF

cdr3_length: 14
d_call: NA
v_call: TRBV21-1
clone_size: NA
j_call: TRBJ2-1
cdr3_nt: TGTGCCTTGGCAGGGGCTGGCGAACGCAATGAGCAGTTCTTC
cdr3_aa: CALAGAGERNEQFF

cdr3_length: 14
d_call: TRBD2
v_call: TRBV5-1
clone_size: NA
j_call: TRBJ2-1
cdr3_nt: TGCGCCAGCAGCTTAGGGACTAGCGGGATGGAGCAGTTCTTC
cdr3_aa: CASSLGTSGMEQFF

cdr3_length: 14
d_call: TRBD2
v_call: TRBV18
clone_size: NA
j_call: TRBJ2-1
cdr3_nt: TGTGCCAGCTCTACTAGCGGAAACTCCAATGAGCAGTTCTTC
cdr3_aa: CASSTSGNSNEQFF

cdr3_length: 18
d_call: NA
v_call: TRBV15
clone_size: NA
j_call: TRBJ1-5
cdr3_nt: TGTGCCACCAGCAGAGATCTGCGCGGGGCCACGTGGGGTCAGCCCCAGCATTTT
cdr3_aa: CATSRDLRGATWGQPQHF

cdr3_length: 20
d_call: TRBD1
v_call: TRBV7-3
clone_size: once
j_call: TRBJ2-3
cdr3_nt: TGTGCCAGCAGCTTATTTCCTAGGACAGGGGAATATAAGGGCACAGATACGCAGTATTTT
cdr3_aa: CASSLFPRTGEYKGTDTQYF

cdr3_length: 18
d_call: TRBD2
v_call: TRBV27
clone_size: NA
j_call: TRBJ2-4
cdr3_nt: TGTGCCAGCAGTTCGGCAACTAGCGGGGGTACCTTCAAAAACATTCAGTACTTC
cdr3_aa: CASSSATSGGTFKNIQYF

cdr3_length: 13
d_call: TRBD1
v_call: TRBV6-5
clone_size: NA
j_call: TRBJ1-2
cdr3_nt: TGTGCCAGCAGCGCGGGACAGGGCCGTGGCTACACCTTC
cdr3_aa: CASSAGQGRGYTF

cdr3_length: 15
d_call: TRBD2
v_call: TRBV27
clone_size: NA
j_call: TRBJ2-1
cdr3_nt: TGTGCCAGCAGTATCGGGACTAGCGGAGGGGGTGAGCAGTTCTTC
cdr3_aa: CASSIGTSGGGEQFF

cdr3_length: 14
d_call: NA
v_call: TRBV7-8
clone_size: NA
j_call: TRBJ1-1
cdr3_nt: TGTGCCAGCAGCCCTGAACCGGTGAACACTGAAGCTTTCTTT
cdr3_aa: CASSPEPVNTEAFF

cdr3_length: 15
d_call: NA
v_call: TRBV5-1
clone_size: NA
j_call: TRBJ1-5
cdr3_nt: TGCGCCAGCAGCTTGGGAGGCGGTCCGGGACAGCCCCAGCATTTT
cdr3_aa: CASSLGGGPGQPQHF

cdr3_length: 14
d_call: TRBD2
v_call: TRBV11-3
clone_size: NA
j_call: TRBJ2-1
cdr3_nt: TGTGCCAGCAGCTCCTTATTAGCGGGAGTTGAGCAGTTCTTC
cdr3_aa: CASSSLLAGVEQFF

cdr3_length: 14
d_call: NA
v_call: TRBV6-5
clone_size: NA
j_call: TRBJ2-3
cdr3_nt: TGTGCCAGCAGAACAGGGACATCCGCAGATACGCAGTATTTT
cdr3_aa: CASRTGTSADTQYF

cdr3_length: 14
d_call: NA
v_call: TRBV5-4
clone_size: NA
j_call: TRBJ2-1
cdr3_nt: TGTGCCAGCAGCTTGGTTCTAGAGAACAATGAGCAGTTCTTC
cdr3_aa: CASSLVLENNEQFF

cdr3_length: 12
d_call: NA
v_call: TRBV20-1
clone_size: NA
j_call: TRBJ2-5
cdr3_nt: TGCAGTGCTAGTACTCCCCAAGAGACCCAGTACTTC
cdr3_aa: CSASTPQETQYF

cdr3_length: 17
d_call: TRBD1
v_call: TRBV6-1
clone_size: NA
j_call: TRBJ1-2
cdr3_nt: TGTGCCAGCAGTGTCTCGGGACAGGGGGTACGCAGCTATGGCTACACCTTC
cdr3_aa: CASSVSGQGVRSYGYTF

cdr3_length: 19
d_call: TRBD2
v_call: TRBV9
clone_size: NA
j_call: TRBJ2-2
cdr3_nt: TGTGCCAGCAGCGCGGCCGGGACTAGCGCTCTGGGGACCACCGGGGAGCTGTTTTTT
cdr3_aa: CASSAAGTSALGTTGELFF

cdr3_length: 14
d_call: TRBD1
v_call: TRBV25-1
clone_size: NA
j_call: TRBJ2-7
cdr3_nt: TGTGCCAGCAGTGATCCAGGGGGTCCCTACGAGCAGTACTTC
cdr3_aa: CASSDPGGPYEQYF

cdr3_length: 14
d_call: NA
v_call: TRBV28
clone_size: NA
j_call: TRBJ2-7
cdr3_nt: TGTGCCAGCAGTTCCCCCCAGGGGAACTACGAGCAGTACTTC
cdr3_aa: CASSSPQGNYEQYF

cdr3_length: 15
d_call: TRBD1
v_call: TRBV10-1
clone_size: NA
j_call: TRBJ2-5
cdr3_nt: TGCGCCAGCAGTGACTTGGGACAGGGGGAAGAGACCCAGTACTTC
cdr3_aa: CASSDLGQGEETQYF

cdr3_length: 15
d_call: TRBD1
v_call: TRBV2
clone_size: NA
j_call: TRBJ1-4
cdr3_nt: TGTGCCAGCAGGACTCAGGACAGGGATGTTGAAAAACTGTTTTTT
cdr3_aa: CASRTQDRDVEKLFF

cdr3_length: 16
d_call: NA
v_call: TRBV19
clone_size: NA
j_call: TRBJ1-6
cdr3_nt: TGTGCCAGTAGTCCGCAGGGGAGCTCCTATAATTCACCCCTCCACTTT
cdr3_aa: CASSPQGSSYNSPLHF

cdr3_length: 17
d_call: NA
v_call: TRBV3-1/TRBV3-2
clone_size: NA
j_call: TRBJ2-2
cdr3_nt: TGTGCCAGCAGCCAACCAGTAACAGGCCTGAACACCGGGGAGCTGTTTTTT
cdr3_aa: CASSQPVTGLNTGELFF

cdr3_length: 16
d_call: TRBD2
v_call: TRBV27
clone_size: NA
j_call: TRBJ2-7
cdr3_nt: TGTGCCAGCAGTTTATTTCCTAGCGGGAGAGGATACGAGCAGTACTTC
cdr3_aa: CASSLFPSGRGYEQYF

cdr3_length: 15
d_call: TRBD1
v_call: TRBV7-9
clone_size: NA
j_call: TRBJ2-7
cdr3_nt: TGTGCCGGCGATTCCGGGACAGGGGATTTCGACGAGCAGTACTTC
cdr3_aa: CAGDSGTGDFDEQYF

cdr3_length: 17
d_call: NA
v_call: TRBV2
clone_size: NA
j_call: TRBJ1-3
cdr3_nt: TGTGCCAGCAGACCACTAAGACAGGCGAGCTCTGGAAACACCATATATTTT
cdr3_aa: CASRPLRQASSGNTIYF

cdr3_length: 16
d_call: TRBD1
v_call: TRBV5-1
clone_size: few
j_call: TRBJ1-1
cdr3_nt: TGCGCCAGCAGCTTGCCCTCCGGACAGGGTCTTGATGAAGCTTTCTTT
cdr3_aa: CASSLPSGQGLDEAFF

cdr3_length: 15
d_call: TRBD2
v_call: TRBV7-6
clone_size: NA
j_call: TRBJ2-1
cdr3_nt: TGTGCCAGCAGCTCACCACTAGCGGGAGGGGACGAGCAGTTCTTC
cdr3_aa: CASSSPLAGGDEQFF

cdr3_length: 14
d_call: NA
v_call: TRBV3-1/TRBV3-2
clone_size: few
j_call: TRBJ2-3
cdr3_nt: TGTGCCAGCAGCCACTCGGGGGTCACAGATACGCAGTATTTT
cdr3_aa: CASSHSGVTDTQYF

cdr3_length: 17
d_call: NA
v_call: TRBV18
clone_size: NA
j_call: TRBJ1-3
cdr3_nt: TGTGCCAGCTCACCGGTGGGTAGCGGTGGATCTGGAAACACCATATATTTT
cdr3_aa: CASSPVGSGGSGNTIYF

cdr3_length: 17
d_call: NA
v_call: TRBV21-1
clone_size: NA
j_call: TRBJ2-3
cdr3_nt: TGTGCCAGCAGCAAAGGAACTAGCGGGAGGGCCACAGATACGCAGTATTTT
cdr3_aa: CASSKGTSGRATDTQYF

cdr3_length: 14
d_call: NA
v_call: TRBV3-1/TRBV3-2
clone_size: NA
j_call: TRBJ1-1
cdr3_nt: TGTGCCAGCAGCCAAGGGGGCTCGGGCACTGAAGCTTTCTTT
cdr3_aa: CASSQGGSGTEAFF

cdr3_length: 16
d_call: TRBD2
v_call: TRBV11-2
clone_size: NA
j_call: TRBJ2-5
cdr3_nt: TGTGCCAGCAGCCCTAGCGGGAGCCCCGCCCCCGAGACCCAGTACTTC
cdr3_aa: CASSPSGSPAPETQYF

cdr3_length: 17
d_call: TRBD2
v_call: TRBV18
clone_size: NA
j_call: TRBJ2-1
cdr3_nt: TGTGCCAGCTCACCATTCTCCGGACTAGCGGGAGACAATGAGCAGTTCTTC
cdr3_aa: CASSPFSGLAGDNEQFF

cdr3_length: 17
d_call: TRBD2
v_call: TRBV5-1
clone_size: NA
j_call: TRBJ2-7
cdr3_nt: TGCGCCAGCAGCTTGGGTAGCGGGGCAATTAGCTCCTACGAGCAGTACTTC
cdr3_aa: CASSLGSGAISSYEQYF

cdr3_length: 16
d_call: TRBD2
v_call: TRBV9
clone_size: NA
j_call: TRBJ2-1
cdr3_nt: TGTGCCAGCAGCGTGGGACTAGCCCTTTCCTACAATGAGCAGTTCTTC
cdr3_aa: CASSVGLALSYNEQFF

cdr3_length: 17
d_call: TRBD1
v_call: TRBV18
clone_size: NA
j_call: TRBJ2-6
cdr3_nt: TGTGCCAGCTCCTCCGGGACAGGGAACTCTGGGGCCAACGTCCTGACTTTC
cdr3_aa: CASSSGTGNSGANVLTF

cdr3_length: 12
d_call: NA
v_call: TRBV29-1
clone_size: NA
j_call: TRBJ1-2
cdr3_nt: TGCAGCGTTGATCAGGTGCTCTATGGCTACACCTTC
cdr3_aa: CSVDQVLYGYTF

cdr3_length: 12
d_call: NA
v_call: TRBV10-1
clone_size: NA
j_call: TRBJ2-7
cdr3_nt: TGCGCCAGCAGCAGGGGATCCTACGAGCAGTACTTC
cdr3_aa: CASSRGSYEQYF

cdr3_length: 14
d_call: TRBD1
v_call: TRBV27
clone_size: few
j_call: TRBJ1-5
cdr3_nt: TGTGCCAGCAGTATAAACAGCGACAGGGGGGCCCAGCATTTT
cdr3_aa: CASSINSDRGAQHF

cdr3_length: 12
d_call: NA
v_call: TRBV29-1
clone_size: NA
j_call: TRBJ2-1
cdr3_nt: TGCAGCGTTGGGAGGCCAGGGGAAGAGCAGTTCTTC
cdr3_aa: CSVGRPGEEQFF

cdr3_length: 15
d_call: TRBD1
v_call: TRBV27
clone_size: NA
j_call: TRBJ1-2
cdr3_nt: TGTGCCAGCAGTTCCGCGAGGGACAGGATCTATGGCTACACCTTC
cdr3_aa: CASSSARDRIYGYTF

cdr3_length: 13
d_call: NA
v_call: TRBV7-2
clone_size: NA
j_call: TRBJ1-3
cdr3_nt: TGTGCCAGCAGTCCTAGCAGGAGTGACACCATATATTTT
cdr3_aa: CASSPSRSDTIYF

cdr3_length: 15
d_call: NA
v_call: TRBV2
clone_size: NA
j_call: TRBJ1-1
cdr3_nt: TGTGCCAGCAGTGAAATGTTTGTCCGGGACACTGAAGCTTTCTTT
cdr3_aa: CASSEMFVRDTEAFF

cdr3_length: 16
d_call: NA
v_call: TRBV11-2
clone_size: NA
j_call: TRBJ1-3
cdr3_nt: TGTGCCAGCAGCTCGCCCCTAGGAATATTTGGAAACACCATATATTTT
cdr3_aa: CASSSPLGIFGNTIYF

cdr3_length: 17
d_call: TRBD2
v_call: TRBV5-1
clone_size: NA
j_call: TRBJ2-7
cdr3_nt: TGCGCCAGCAGCTTCACCCGGACTAGCGGGAGGGCCCACGAGCAGTACTTC
cdr3_aa: CASSFTRTSGRAHEQYF

cdr3_length: 14
d_call: NA
v_call: TRBV27
clone_size: NA
j_call: TRBJ2-3
cdr3_nt: TGTGCCAGCAGTTTTGGGGGGAGCACAGATACGCAGTATTTT
cdr3_aa: CASSFGGSTDTQYF

cdr3_length: 13
d_call: NA
v_call: TRBV9
clone_size: NA
j_call: TRBJ1-1
cdr3_nt: TGTGCCAGCAGCGGACAGTTGAACACTGAAGCTTTCTTT
cdr3_aa: CASSGQLNTEAFF

cdr3_length: 14
d_call: NA
v_call: TRBV12-1
clone_size: NA
j_call: TRBJ1-1
cdr3_nt: TGTGCCAGCAGCTACGGACAGGGGGTGGCTGAAGCTTTCTTT
cdr3_aa: CASSYGQGVAEAFF

cdr3_length: 14
d_call: TRBD2
v_call: TRBV2
clone_size: NA
j_call: TRBJ2-4
cdr3_nt: TGTGCCAGCAGTCGCAGCGGGAGGGGGAACATTCAGTACTTC
cdr3_aa: CASSRSGRGNIQYF

cdr3_length: 13
d_call: TRBD1
v_call: TRBV5-6
clone_size: NA
j_call: TRBJ1-1
cdr3_nt: TGTGCCAGCAGCCCGACAGGGGTCCGTAAAGCTTTCTTT
cdr3_aa: CASSPTGVRKAFF

cdr3_length: 16
d_call: NA
v_call: TRBV19
clone_size: NA
j_call: TRBJ2-6
cdr3_nt: TGTGCCAGTAGCCCATTCCAGATCTCTGGGGCCAACGTCCTGACTTTC
cdr3_aa: CASSPFQISGANVLTF

cdr3_length: 15
d_call: TRBD2
v_call: TRBV6-1
clone_size: NA
j_call: TRBJ2-1
cdr3_nt: TGTGCCAGCAGTGAGCCGGGACTAGCGAACAATGAGCAGTTCTTC
cdr3_aa: CASSEPGLANNEQFF

cdr3_length: 15
d_call: TRBD2
v_call: TRBV7-9
clone_size: NA
j_call: TRBJ2-7
cdr3_nt: TGTGCCAGCAGCCCACTAGCGGGAGCTACCTACGAGCAGTACTTC
cdr3_aa: CASSPLAGATYEQYF